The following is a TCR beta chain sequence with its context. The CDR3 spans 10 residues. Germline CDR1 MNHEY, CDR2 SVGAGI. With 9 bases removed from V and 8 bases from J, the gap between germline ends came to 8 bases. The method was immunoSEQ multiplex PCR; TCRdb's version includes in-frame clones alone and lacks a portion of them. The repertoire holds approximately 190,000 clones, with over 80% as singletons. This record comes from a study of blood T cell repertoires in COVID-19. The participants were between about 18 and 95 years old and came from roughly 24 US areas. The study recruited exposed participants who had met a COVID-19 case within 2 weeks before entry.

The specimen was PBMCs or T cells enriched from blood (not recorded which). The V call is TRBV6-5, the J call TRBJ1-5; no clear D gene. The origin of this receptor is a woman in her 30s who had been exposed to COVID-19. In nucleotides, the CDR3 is TGTGCCAGTGGAGTAGAGCCCCAGCATTTT. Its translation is CASGVEPQHF.